This T cell receptor (beta chain) comes out of a study of T cells in Graves' hyperthyroidism and ophthalmopathy. TCR beta CDR3 regions were amplified from RNA. The HTBI primer set drove a first-round RT-PCR of the TCR CDR3. TCRdb independently ran MiXCR on the multiplex PCR reads; one entry per CDR3 protein. This sample has about 250,000 distinct CDR3 sequences, with almost 25% found just once. The V gene's germline CDR1 is LNHDA and CDR2 SQIVND (reference sequence). The CDR3 is made up of 18 amino acids. V was shortened by 7 bases and J by 2 bases, with 26 bases between the two germline ends. The TCR originated in a woman between 40 and 55 years old with Graves' ophthalmopathy. The chain recombines TRBV19 with TRBJ1-2, with D possibly being TRBD1 (5 bases). The sequenced sample was blood. The CDR3 DNA reads as TGTGCCAGTAAAGGAGTAAACAGCCCGGGACGGATAAACTATGGCTACACCTTC. It translates to CASKGVNSPGRINYGYTF.